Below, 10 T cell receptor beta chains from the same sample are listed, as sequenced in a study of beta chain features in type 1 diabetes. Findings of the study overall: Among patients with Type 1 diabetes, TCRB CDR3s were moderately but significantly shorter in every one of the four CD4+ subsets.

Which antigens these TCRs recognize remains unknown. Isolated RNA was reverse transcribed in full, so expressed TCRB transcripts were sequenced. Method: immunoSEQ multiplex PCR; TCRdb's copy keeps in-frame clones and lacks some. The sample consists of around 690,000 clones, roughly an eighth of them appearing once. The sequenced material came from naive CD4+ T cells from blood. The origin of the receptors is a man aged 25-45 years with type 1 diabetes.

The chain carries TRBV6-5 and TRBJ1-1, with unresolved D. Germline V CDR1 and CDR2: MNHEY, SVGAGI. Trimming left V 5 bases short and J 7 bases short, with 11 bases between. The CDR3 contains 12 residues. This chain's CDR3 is CASSQAGLEAFF. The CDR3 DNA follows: TGTGCCAGCAGTCAGGCGGGCCTTGAAGCTTTCTTT.

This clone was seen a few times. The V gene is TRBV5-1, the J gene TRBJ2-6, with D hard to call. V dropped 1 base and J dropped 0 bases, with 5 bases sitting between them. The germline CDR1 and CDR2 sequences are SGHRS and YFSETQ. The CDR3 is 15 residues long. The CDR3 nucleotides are TGCGCCAGCAGCTTGTTCGACTCTGGGGCCAACGTCCTGACTTTC. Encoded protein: CASSLFDSGANVLTF. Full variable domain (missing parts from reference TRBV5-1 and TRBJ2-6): KAGVTQTPRYLIKTRGQQVTLSCSPISGHRSVSWYQQTPGQGLQFLFEYFSETQRNKGNFPGRFSGRQFSNSRSEMNVSTLELGDSALYLCASSLFDSGANVLTFGAGSRLTVL.

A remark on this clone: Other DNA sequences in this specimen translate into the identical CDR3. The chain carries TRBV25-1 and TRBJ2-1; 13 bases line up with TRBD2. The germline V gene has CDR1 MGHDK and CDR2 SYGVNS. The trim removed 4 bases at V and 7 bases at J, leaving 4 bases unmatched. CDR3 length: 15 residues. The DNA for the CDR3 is TGTGCCAGCAGTGGGGGACTAGCGGGAAGGAATGAGCAGTTCTTC. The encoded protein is CASSGGLAGRNEQFF.

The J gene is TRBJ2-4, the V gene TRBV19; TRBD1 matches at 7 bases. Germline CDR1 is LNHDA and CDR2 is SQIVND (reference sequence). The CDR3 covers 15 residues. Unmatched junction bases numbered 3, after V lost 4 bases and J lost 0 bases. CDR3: CASSSRGIAKNIQYF. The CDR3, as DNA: TGTGCCAGTAGTAGCAGGGGGATAGCCAAAAACATTCAGTACTTC.

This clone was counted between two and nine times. The CDR3 protein is CASSKIRGLMGWETQYF. Here the CDR3 DNA reads TGTGCCAGCAGCAAAATAAGGGGGCTTATGGGCTGGGAGACCCAGTACTTC. The chain combines TRBV11-2 with TRBJ2-5; 7 nucleotides agree with TRBD1. The CDR3 loop spans 17 amino acids. With 5 bases clipped from V and 5 bases from J, the junction kept 17 bases outside the gene matches. Germline V gene lookup returns CDR1 SGHAT and CDR2 FQNNGV.

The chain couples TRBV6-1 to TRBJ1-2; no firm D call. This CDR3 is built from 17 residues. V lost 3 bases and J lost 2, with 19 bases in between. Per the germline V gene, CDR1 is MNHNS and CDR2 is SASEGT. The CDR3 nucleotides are TGTGCCAGCAGTGATGGACGCGTCCCGTCTCTAAACTATGGCTACACCTTC. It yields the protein CASSDGRVPSLNYGYTF.

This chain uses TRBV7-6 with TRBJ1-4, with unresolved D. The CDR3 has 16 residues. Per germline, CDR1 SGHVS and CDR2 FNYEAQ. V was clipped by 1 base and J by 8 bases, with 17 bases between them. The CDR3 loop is CASSLVSGLRREKLFF. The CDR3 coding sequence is TGTGCCAGCAGCTTAGTGTCAGGACTCCGAAGGGAAAAACTGTTTTTT.

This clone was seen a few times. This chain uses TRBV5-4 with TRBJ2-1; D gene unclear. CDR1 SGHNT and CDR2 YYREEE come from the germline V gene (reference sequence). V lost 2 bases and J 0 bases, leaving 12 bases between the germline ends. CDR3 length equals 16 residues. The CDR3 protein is CASSLTAHSSYNEQFF. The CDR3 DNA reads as TGTGCCAGCAGCTTAACTGCCCATAGCTCCTACAATGAGCAGTTCTTC.

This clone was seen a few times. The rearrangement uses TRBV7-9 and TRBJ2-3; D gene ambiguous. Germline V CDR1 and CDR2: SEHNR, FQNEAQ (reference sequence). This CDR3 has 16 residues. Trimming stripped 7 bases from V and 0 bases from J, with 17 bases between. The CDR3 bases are TGTGCCAGCATCCAGCTAGGGAACCGAAGCACAGATACGCAGTATTTT. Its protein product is CASIQLGNRSTDTQYF.

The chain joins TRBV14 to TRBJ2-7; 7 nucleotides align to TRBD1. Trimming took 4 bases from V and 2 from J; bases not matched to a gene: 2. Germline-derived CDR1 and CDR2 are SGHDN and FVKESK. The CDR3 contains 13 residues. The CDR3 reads CASSPDRPYEQYF. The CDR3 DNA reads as TGTGCCAGCAGCCCGGACAGGCCCTACGAGCAGTACTTC.